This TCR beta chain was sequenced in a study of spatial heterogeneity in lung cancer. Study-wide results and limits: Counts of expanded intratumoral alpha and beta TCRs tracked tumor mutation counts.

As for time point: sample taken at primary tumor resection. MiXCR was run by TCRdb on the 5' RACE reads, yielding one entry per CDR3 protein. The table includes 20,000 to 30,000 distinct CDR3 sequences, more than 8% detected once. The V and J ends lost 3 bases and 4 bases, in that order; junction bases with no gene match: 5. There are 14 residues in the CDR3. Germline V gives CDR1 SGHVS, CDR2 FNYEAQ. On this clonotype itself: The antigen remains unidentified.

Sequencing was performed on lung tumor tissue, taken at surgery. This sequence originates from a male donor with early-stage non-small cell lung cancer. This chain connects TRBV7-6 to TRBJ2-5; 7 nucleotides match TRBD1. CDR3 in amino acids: CASSFTGDGETQYF. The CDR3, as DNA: TGTGCCAGCAGCTTCACAGGGGACGGAGAGACCCAGTACTTC.